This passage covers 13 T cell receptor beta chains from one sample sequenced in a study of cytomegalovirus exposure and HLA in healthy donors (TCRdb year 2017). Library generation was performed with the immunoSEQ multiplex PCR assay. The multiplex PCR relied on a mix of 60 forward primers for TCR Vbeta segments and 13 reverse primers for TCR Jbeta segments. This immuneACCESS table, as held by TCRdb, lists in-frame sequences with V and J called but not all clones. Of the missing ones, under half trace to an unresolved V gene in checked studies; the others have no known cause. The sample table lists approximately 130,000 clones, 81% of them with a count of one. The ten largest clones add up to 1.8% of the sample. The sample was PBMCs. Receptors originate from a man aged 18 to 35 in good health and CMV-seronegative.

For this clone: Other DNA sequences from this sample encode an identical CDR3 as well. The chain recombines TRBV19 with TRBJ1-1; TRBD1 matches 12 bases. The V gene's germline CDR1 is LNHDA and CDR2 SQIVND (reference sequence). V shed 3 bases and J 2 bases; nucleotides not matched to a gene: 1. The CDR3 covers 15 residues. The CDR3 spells CASSIGTGGNTEAFF. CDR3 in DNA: TGTGCCAGTAGTATTGGGACAGGGGGCAACACTGAAGCTTTCTTT.

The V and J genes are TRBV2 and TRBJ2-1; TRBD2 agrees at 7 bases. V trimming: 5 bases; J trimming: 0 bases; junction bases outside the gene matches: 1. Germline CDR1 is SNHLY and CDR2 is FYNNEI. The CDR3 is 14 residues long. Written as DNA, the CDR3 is TGTGCCAGCAGTCGCGGGGGCTCCTACAATGAGCAGTTCTTC. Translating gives CASSRGGSYNEQFF.

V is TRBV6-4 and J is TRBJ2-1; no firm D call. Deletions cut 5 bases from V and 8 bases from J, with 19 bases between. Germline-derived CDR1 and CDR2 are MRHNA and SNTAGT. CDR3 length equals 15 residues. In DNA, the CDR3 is TGTGCCAGCAGTCCCCGCTTCACCCAACTGCATGAGCAGTTCTTC. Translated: CASSPRFTQLHEQFF.

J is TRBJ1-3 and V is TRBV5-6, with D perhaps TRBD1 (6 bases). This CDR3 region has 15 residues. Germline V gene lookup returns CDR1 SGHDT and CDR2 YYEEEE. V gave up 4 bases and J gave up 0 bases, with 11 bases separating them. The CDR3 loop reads CASSHRALSGNTIYF. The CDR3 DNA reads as TGTGCCAGCAGCCACAGGGCCCTCTCTGGAAACACCATATATTTT. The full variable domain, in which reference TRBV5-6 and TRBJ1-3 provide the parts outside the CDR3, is DAGVTQSPTHLIKTRGQQVTLRCSPKSGHDTVSWYQQALGQGPQFIFQYYEEEERQRGNFPDRFSGHQFPNYSSELNVNALLLGDSALYLCASSHRALSGNTIYFGEGSWLTVV.

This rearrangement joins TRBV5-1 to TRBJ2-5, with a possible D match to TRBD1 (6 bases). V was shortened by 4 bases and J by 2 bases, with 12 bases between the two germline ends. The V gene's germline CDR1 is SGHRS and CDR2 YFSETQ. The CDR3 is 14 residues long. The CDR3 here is CASSEGGAQETQYF. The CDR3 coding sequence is TGCGCCAGCAGCGAAGGGGGAGCGCAAGAGACCCAGTACTTC.

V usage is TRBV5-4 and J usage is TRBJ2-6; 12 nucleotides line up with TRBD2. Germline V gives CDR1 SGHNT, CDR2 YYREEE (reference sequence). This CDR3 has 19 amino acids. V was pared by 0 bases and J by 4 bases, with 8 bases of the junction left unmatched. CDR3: CASSLELGLAGAGANVLTF. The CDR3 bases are TGTGCCAGCAGCTTGGAGTTGGGACTAGCGGGCGCCGGGGCCAACGTCCTGACTTTC.

The DNA for the CDR3 is TGCGCCAGCAGCTTGGGAGACAGGGGGCGAGGCACTGAAGCTTTCTTT. Translating gives CASSLGDRGRGTEAFF. The rearrangement uses TRBV5-1 and TRBJ1-1; 10 bases agree with TRBD1. J was trimmed by 4 bases and V by 0 bases; bases with no gene match: 6. The CDR3 is 16 residues long. Germline V CDR1 and CDR2: SGHRS, YFSETQ.

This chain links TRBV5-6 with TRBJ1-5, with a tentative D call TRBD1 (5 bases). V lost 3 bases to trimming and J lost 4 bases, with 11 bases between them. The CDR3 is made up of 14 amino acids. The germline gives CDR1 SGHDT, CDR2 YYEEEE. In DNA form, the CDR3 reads TGTGCCAGCAGCTCAGGCGGGGGAAATCAGCCCCAGCATTTT. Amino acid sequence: CASSSGGGNQPQHF.

Here the CDR3 DNA reads TGTGCCAGTAGCAAAGGGGGAGCTCTCTCCTACGAGCAGTACTTC. As protein: CASSKGGALSYEQYF. This chain connects TRBV19 to TRBJ2-5, with D possibly TRBD1 on 6 matching bases. The J call may be faulty, since TRBJ2-7 better matches the DNA end. This CDR3 has 15 amino acids. CDR1 and CDR2 (germline): LNHDA, SQIVND (reference sequence).

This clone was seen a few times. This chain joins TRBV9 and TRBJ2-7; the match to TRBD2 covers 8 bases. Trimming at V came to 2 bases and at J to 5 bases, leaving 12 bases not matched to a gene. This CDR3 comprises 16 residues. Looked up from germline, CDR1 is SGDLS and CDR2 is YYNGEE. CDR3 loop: CASSVGPGLEGDEQYF. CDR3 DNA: TGTGCCAGCAGCGTGGGACCGGGACTAGAGGGAGACGAGCAGTACTTC. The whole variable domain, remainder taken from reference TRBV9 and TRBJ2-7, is DSGVTQTPKHLITATGQRVTLRCSPRSGDLSVYWYQQSLDQGLQFLIQYYNGEERAKGNILERFSAQQFPDLHSELNLSSLELGDSALYFCASSVGPGLEGDEQYFGPGTRLTVT.

CDR3 coding DNA: TGTGCCAGCATCAAGGGGGCCCCGAACACCGGGGAGCTGTTTTTT. Translated: CASIKGAPNTGELFF. This rearrangement joins TRBV5-4 to TRBJ2-2, with 7 bases fitting TRBD1. With V trimmed by 6 bases and J by 0 bases, 5 bases remained unmatched. Germline V lookup: CDR1 SGHNT, CDR2 YYREEE (reference sequence). This CDR3 has 15 amino acids.

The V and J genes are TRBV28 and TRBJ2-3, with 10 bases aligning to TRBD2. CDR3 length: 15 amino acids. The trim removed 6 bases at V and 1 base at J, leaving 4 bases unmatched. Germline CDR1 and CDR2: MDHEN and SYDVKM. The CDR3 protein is CASRTGTSGTDTQYF. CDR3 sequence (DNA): TGTGCCAGCAGGACCGGGACTAGCGGCACAGATACGCAGTATTTT. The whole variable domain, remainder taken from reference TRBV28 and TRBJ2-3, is DVKVTQSSRYLVKRTGEKVFLECVQDMDHENMFWYRQDPGLGLRLIYFSYDVKMKEKGDIPEGYSVSREKKERFSLILESASTNQTSMYLCASRTGTSGTDTQYFGPGTRLTVL.

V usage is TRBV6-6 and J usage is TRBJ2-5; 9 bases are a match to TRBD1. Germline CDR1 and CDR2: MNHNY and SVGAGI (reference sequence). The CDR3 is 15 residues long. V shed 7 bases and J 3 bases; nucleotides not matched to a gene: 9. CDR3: CASTPPGQGEETQYF. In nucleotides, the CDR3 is TGTGCCAGCACCCCCCCGGGACAGGGTGAAGAGACCCAGTACTTC.